What follows are 24 T cell receptor beta chains derived from one specimen sequenced in a study of T cell repertoires in cytomegalovirus infection. TCRdb reprocessed the reads with MiXCR, giving one entry per CDR3 protein. The sample holds roughly 990,000 distinct CDR3 sequences, approximately 31% seen once. No antigen has been assigned to these receptors. The specimen comprised cultured CD8+ T cells from PBMCs, sampled from culture after CMV antigen stimulation. These receptors all come from a human donor in good health (CMV status not recorded). Some clones in this sample may be carry-over from other donors' samples.

This clonotype came up a few times. The J gene is TRBJ2-5, the V gene TRBV6-1, with a tentative D call TRBD2 (5 bases). Trimming removed 1 base at V and 2 bases at J, with 14 bases between. Per the germline V gene, CDR1 is MNHNS and CDR2 is SASEGT. The CDR3 is made up of 16 amino acids. The CDR3: CASSEVARGSQETQYF. CDR3 bases: TGTGCCAGCAGTGAAGTGGCCCGCGGGTCTCAAGAGACCCAGTACTTC.

This clonotype was seen more than once but under ten times. The chain combines TRBV20-1 with TRBJ2-1; either TRBD1 or TRBD2 may supply D (5 bases each). CDR1 is DFQATT, CDR2 SNEGSKA, per germline (reference sequence). The length of the CDR3 is 13 residues. V lost 1 base and J 3 bases, leaving 7 bases between the germline ends. The CDR3 DNA sequence: TGCAGTGCTAGAGGGGGGAACTACAATGAGCAGTTCTTC. Translated: CSARGGNYNEQFF.

The CDR3 DNA is TGTGCCAGTAGTATGGGCTCCATAGAGCAGTTCTTC. Protein: CASSMGSIEQFF. The chain is built from TRBV19 and TRBJ2-1; no reliable D call. Germline loops: CDR1 LNHDA, CDR2 SQIVND (reference sequence). The CDR3 has 12 amino acids. The V and J ends lost 3 bases and 10 bases respectively, with 10 bases between them.

The J gene is TRBJ1-5, the V gene TRBV27; D gene uncertain. The length of the CDR3 is 16 residues. CDR1 MNHEY and CDR2 SMNVEV come from the germline V gene (reference sequence). V gave up 6 bases and J gave up 2 bases, with 17 bases separating them. The CDR3 spells CASRPDPGLGNQPQHF. DNA of the CDR3: TGTGCCAGCAGGCCTGATCCCGGGTTGGGCAATCAGCCCCAGCATTTT.

Details on this clonotype: Since a much larger clone is just one base distant, this may be a read error. J is TRBJ1-6 and V is TRBV6-8; D is undetermined. This CDR3 is built from 16 residues. Germline V gene sequence: CDR1 MNHGY, CDR2 SAAAGT. The CDR3 sequence is CAGSYSPPAYNSPLHF. As DNA, the CDR3 is TGTGCCGGCAGTTACTCCCCACCGGCATATAATTCACCCCTCCACTTT.

This clonotype has a handful of counts. The chain's CDR3 is CASSQDLSPISSYEQYF. CDR3 nucleotides: TGCGCCAGCAGCCAAGATTTGTCCCCGATTAGCTCCTACGAGCAGTACTTC. V is TRBV4-3 and J is TRBJ2-7, with no clear D. The CDR3 spans 17 residues. With 0 bases removed from V and 0 bases from J, the gap between germline ends came to 15 bases. From germline, CDR1 is LGHNA and CDR2 YSLEER.

This clonotype has only a few counts. The CDR3 region is CASSLGRWNTEAFF. The DNA of the CDR3 is TGTGCCAGCAGCTTGGGACGGTGGAACACTGAAGCTTTCTTT. This chain joins TRBV5-4 and TRBJ1-1; D is uncertain. CDR3 length equals 14 residues. The germline V and J ends were trimmed by 0 bases and 1 base, with 7 bases remaining between them. The germline V gene has CDR1 SGHNT and CDR2 YYREEE (reference sequence).

DNA for the CDR3: TGTGCCAGCAGCTTCTACTTAGCAGGCTACAATGAGCAGTTCTTC. Translating it yields CASSFYLAGYNEQFF. The chain uses TRBV7-3 and TRBJ2-1; no clear D gene. V gave up 3 bases and J gave up 3 bases, with 12 bases separating them. The CDR3 is 15 residues long. CDR1 is SGHTA, CDR2 FQGTGA, per germline.

This clonotype was found many times. This chain connects TRBV7-9 to TRBJ2-5; TRBD2 agrees at 8 bases. Germline CDR1 and CDR2: SEHNR and FQNEAQ (reference sequence). This CDR3 spans 16 amino acids. The V gene end was trimmed by 5 bases and the J gene end by 1 base; junction bases not matched to a gene: 9. The CDR3 DNA reads as TGTGCCAGCAGCATGAGCGGGGGCCTCTCCCAAGAGACCCAGTACTTC. Residues: CASSMSGGLSQETQYF.

This clonotype was observed at least ten times. The chain recombines TRBV7-2 with TRBJ2-2; D ambiguous. Deletions cut 2 bases from V and 6 bases from J, with 7 bases between. This CDR3 spans 13 amino acids. Germline V CDR1 and CDR2: SGHTA, FQGNSA. CDR3 in DNA: TGTGCCAGCAGCTTACCAGAGCCCGGGGAGCTGTTTTTT. Residues: CASSLPEPGELFF.

This chain uses TRBV7-6 with TRBJ1-2, with a weak D call TRBD1 (5 bases). V was cut by 1 base and J by 13 bases, with 19 bases left in between. Germline lookup yields CDR1 SGHVS and CDR2 FNYEAQ. The CDR3 is 14 residues long. The CDR3 nucleotides read TGTGCCAGCAGCTTAGTGCGTGGGGCGACCCAGGGCACCTTC. This encodes CASSLVRGATQGTF.

This clonotype was picked up many times. The chain combines TRBV27 with TRBJ2-1; 7 nucleotides match TRBD1. Germline V lookup: CDR1 MNHEY, CDR2 SMNVEV (reference sequence). The V segment lost 5 bases and the J segment 5 bases; nucleotides outside the gene matches: 9. This CDR3 is 15 amino acids long. The chain's CDR3 is CASSRTGTLDNEQFF. The CDR3 DNA is TGTGCCAGCAGTAGGACAGGCACCTTGGACAATGAGCAGTTCTTC.

This clonotype was seen more than once but under ten times. The chain employs TRBV6-5 and TRBJ2-7; tentatively, D is TRBD1 (6 bases). The germline CDR1 and CDR2 sequences are MNHEY and SVGAGI. The V gene lost 0 bases and the J gene lost 3 bases, with 15 bases spanning the gap. The length of the CDR3 is 16 residues. The CDR3: CASSYSRGDKVYEQYF. CDR3 DNA: TGTGCCAGCAGTTACTCAAGAGGGGACAAAGTCTACGAGCAGTACTTC.

This clonotype was observed a few times. The V and J genes are TRBV28 and TRBJ2-1; TRBD1 matches 8 bases. The V and J ends lost 1 base and 2 bases, in that order; junction bases with no gene match: 4. Germline values: CDR1 MDHEN, CDR2 SYDVKM. The CDR3 covers 16 residues. CDR3 sequence (DNA): TGTGCCAGCAGTTTATCAACAGGGGGTACCTACAATGAGCAGTTCTTC. It codes for CASSLSTGGTYNEQFF.

CDR3 in DNA: TGTGCCAGCAGCTTGGGGACTAGCGGGGGGGGATTCCCCCACTACAATGAGCAGTTCTTC. Its translation is CASSLGTSGGGFPHYNEQFF. This chain joins TRBV11-3 and TRBJ2-1, with 16 bases matching TRBD2. V dropped 3 bases and J dropped 3; count of bases not matched to a gene: 11. Germline loops: CDR1 SGHNT, CDR2 YENEEA. The CDR3 runs 20 residues.

To note about this clonotype: This may be a read error: a much more frequent sequence differs by one nucleotide. The rearrangement links TRBV7-2 to TRBJ2-2; D not resolved. The CDR3 spans 16 residues. The germline gives CDR1 SGHTA, CDR2 FQGNSA. CDR3 region: CANSPMDGLNTGELFF. Written as DNA, the CDR3 is TGTGCCAACAGCCCCATGGACGGATTGAACACCGGGGAGCTGTTTTTT.

This clonotype was picked up many times. The chain uses TRBV7-2 and TRBJ2-3; D might be TRBD1 or TRBD2, each matching 5 bases. This CDR3 has 14 amino acids. In germline, CDR1 is SGHTA, CDR2 FQGNSA. The germline V and J ends were trimmed by 4 bases and 2 bases, with 10 bases remaining between them. CDR3 sequence: CASSSGTFTDTQYF. CDR3 DNA sequence: TGTGCCAGCAGCTCCGGGACCTTCACAGATACGCAGTATTTT.

This clonotype came up many times. The chain recombines TRBV7-2 with TRBJ2-5; 7 bases agree with TRBD1. The ends lost 2 bases at V and 2 bases at J; junction bases unmatched: 11. Germline V gives CDR1 SGHTA, CDR2 FQGNSA. CDR3 length: 17 amino acids. The CDR3 sequence: CASSLFVRGLGQETQYF. The CDR3 DNA sequence: TGTGCCAGCAGCTTATTTGTAAGGGGGCTGGGGCAAGAGACCCAGTACTTC.

The genes are TRBV18 and TRBJ1-2; a weak D match, TRBD1 (6 bases). V was shortened by 8 bases and J by 7 bases, with 20 bases between the two germline ends. Germline V gene data show CDR1 as KGHSH and CDR2 as LQKENI. This CDR3 has 14 residues. The CDR3 DNA is TGTGCCAGCACCGAGGACAGTTCCCCCCCTGGCTACACCTTC. This codes for CASTEDSSPPGYTF.

The gene calls are TRBV2 and TRBJ2-1; tentatively, D is TRBD1 (6 bases). Between the trimmed V and J ends, which lost 11 bases and 6 bases, there was a span of 17 bases. Germline CDR1 reads SNHLY; CDR2 reads FYNNEI. The CDR3 extends over 13 amino acids. CDR3 in amino acids: CAYRDNAINEQFF. Written as DNA, the CDR3 is TGTGCCTACCGGGACAACGCCATCAATGAGCAGTTCTTC.

This clonotype was observed a few times. The V gene is TRBV7-6, the J gene TRBJ2-7, with 11 nucleotides matching TRBD1. CDR3 length: 13 residues. Germline lookup yields CDR1 SGHVS and CDR2 FNYEAQ. V lost 5 bases, J lost 7 bases, and 4 bases stayed unmatched. The CDR3 here is CASSRTGGAEQYV. CDR3 in DNA: TGTGCCAGCAGCCGGACAGGGGGCGCGGAGCAGTACGTC.

This clonotype appeared a few times. The chain joins TRBV27 to TRBJ1-1; 7 bases map to TRBD1. The CDR3 runs to 14 residues. Germline values: CDR1 MNHEY, CDR2 SMNVEV (reference sequence). Trimming took 5 bases from V and 4 from J; bases not matched to a gene: 7. CDR3 region: CASSLQGLSTEAFF. CDR3 in DNA: TGTGCCAGCAGTCTACAGGGGTTGAGCACTGAAGCTTTCTTT.

In regard to this clonotype: No conserved phenylalanine or tryptophan ends this CDR3, so it is likely a read error. The CDR3 here is CASSSLTGGAEKLFS. The CDR3 DNA reads TGTGCCAGCAGTTCGTTGACAGGGGGCGCTGAAAAACTGTTTTCT. The chain carries TRBV27 and TRBJ1-4; 10 positions agree with TRBD1. The V gene end was trimmed by 4 bases and the J gene end by 7 bases; junction bases not matched to a gene: 6. Germline CDR1 and CDR2: MNHEY and SMNVEV (reference sequence). The CDR3 loop spans 15 amino acids.

This chain joins TRBV19 and TRBJ1-2; maybe TRBD1 (5 bases). V lost 2 bases, J lost 2 bases, and 21 bases lay in between. Germline loops: CDR1 LNHDA, CDR2 SQIVND (reference sequence). CDR3 length: 18 amino acids. The CDR3 sequence is CASSISPRGRNRNYGYTF. The CDR3 DNA reads TGTGCCAGTAGTATATCGCCGAGGGGCAGAAATAGAAACTATGGCTACACCTTC.